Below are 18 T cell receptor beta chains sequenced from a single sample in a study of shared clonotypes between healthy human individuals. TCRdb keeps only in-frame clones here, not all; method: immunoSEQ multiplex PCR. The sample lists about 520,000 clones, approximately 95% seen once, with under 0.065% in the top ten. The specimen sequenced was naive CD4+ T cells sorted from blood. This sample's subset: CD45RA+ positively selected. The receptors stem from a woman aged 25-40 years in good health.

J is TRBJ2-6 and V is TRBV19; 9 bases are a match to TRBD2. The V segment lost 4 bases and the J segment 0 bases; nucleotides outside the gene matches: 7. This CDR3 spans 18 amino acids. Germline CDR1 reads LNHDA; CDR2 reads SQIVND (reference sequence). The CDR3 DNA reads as TGTGCCAGTAGTACTAGCGGGAAACTTAGCTCTGGGGCCAACGTCCTGACTTTC. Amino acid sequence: CASSTSGKLSSGANVLTF.

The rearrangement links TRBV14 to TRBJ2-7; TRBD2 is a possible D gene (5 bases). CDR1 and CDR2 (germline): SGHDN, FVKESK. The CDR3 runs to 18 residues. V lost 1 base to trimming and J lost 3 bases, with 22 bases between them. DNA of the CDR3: TGTGCCAGCAGCCAAGCAGGCGGATTTACTAGTCGTAACTACGAGCAGTACTTC. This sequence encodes CASSQAGGFTSRNYEQYF.

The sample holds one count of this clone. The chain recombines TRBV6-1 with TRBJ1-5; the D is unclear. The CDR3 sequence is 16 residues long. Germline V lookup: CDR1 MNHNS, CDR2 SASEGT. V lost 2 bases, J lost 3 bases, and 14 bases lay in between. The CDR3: CASSESVARANQPQHF. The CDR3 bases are TGTGCCAGCAGTGAATCAGTCGCCCGTGCCAATCAGCCCCAGCATTTT.

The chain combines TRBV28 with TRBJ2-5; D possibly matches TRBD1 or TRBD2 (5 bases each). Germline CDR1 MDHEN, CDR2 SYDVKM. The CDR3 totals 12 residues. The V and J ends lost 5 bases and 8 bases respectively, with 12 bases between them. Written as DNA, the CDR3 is TGTGCCAGCAGTAAGAACGGGGCTACCCAGTACTTC. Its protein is CASSKNGATQYF.

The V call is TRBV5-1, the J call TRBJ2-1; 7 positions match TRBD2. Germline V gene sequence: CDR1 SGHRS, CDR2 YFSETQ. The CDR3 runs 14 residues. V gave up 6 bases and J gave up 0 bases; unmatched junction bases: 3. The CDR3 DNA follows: TGCGCCAGCAAGCGGGGCTCCTCCTACAATGAGCAGTTCTTC. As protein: CASKRGSSYNEQFF.

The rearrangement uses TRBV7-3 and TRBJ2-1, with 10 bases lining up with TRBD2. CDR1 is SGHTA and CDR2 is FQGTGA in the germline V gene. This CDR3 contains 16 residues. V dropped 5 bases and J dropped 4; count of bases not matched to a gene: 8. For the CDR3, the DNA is TGTGCCAGCAGCCCCTACTGGACTAGCGGATACAATGAGCAGTTCTTC. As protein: CASSPYWTSGYNEQFF.

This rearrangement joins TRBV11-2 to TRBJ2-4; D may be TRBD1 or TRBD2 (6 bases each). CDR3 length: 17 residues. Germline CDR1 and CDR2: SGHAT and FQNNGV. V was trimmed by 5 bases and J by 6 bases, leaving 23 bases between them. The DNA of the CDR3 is TGTGCCAGCAGCCCCATCGCCTCTACAGGGAGGAGAAACATTCAGTACTTC. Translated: CASSPIASTGRRNIQYF.

CDR3 protein: CASRSTVSTEAFF. The CDR3, as DNA: TGCGCCAGCAGATCGACAGTAAGCACTGAAGCTTTCTTT. The chain uses TRBV4-1 and TRBJ1-1; perhaps TRBD1 as D (5 bases). Germline lookup yields CDR1 MGHRA and CDR2 YSYEKL. Trimming cost V 6 bases and J 4 bases, with 12 bases left between them. The CDR3 is made up of 13 amino acids.

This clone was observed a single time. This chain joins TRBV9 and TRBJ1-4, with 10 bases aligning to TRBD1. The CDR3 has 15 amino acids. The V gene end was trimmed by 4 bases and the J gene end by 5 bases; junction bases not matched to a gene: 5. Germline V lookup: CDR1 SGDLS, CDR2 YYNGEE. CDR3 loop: CASSRGTGVNEKLFF. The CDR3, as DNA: TGTGCCAGCAGCAGGGGGACAGGGGTAAATGAAAAACTGTTTTTT.

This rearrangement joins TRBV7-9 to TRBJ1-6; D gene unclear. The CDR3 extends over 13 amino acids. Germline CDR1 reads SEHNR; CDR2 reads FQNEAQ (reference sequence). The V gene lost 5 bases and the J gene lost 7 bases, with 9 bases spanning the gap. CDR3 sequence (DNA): TGTGCCAGCAGCCCCCGGGAGAATTCACCCCTCCACTTT. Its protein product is CASSPRENSPLHF.

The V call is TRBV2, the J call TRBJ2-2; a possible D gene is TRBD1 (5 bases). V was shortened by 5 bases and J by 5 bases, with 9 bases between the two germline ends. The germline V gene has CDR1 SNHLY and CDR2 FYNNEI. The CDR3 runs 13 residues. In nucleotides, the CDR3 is TGTGCCAGCAGTATAGGGGTTACCGGGGAGCTGTTTTTT. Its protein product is CASSIGVTGELFF.

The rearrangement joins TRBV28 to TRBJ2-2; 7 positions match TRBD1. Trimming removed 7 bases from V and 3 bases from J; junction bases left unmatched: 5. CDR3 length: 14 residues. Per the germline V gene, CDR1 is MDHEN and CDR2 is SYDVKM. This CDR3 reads CASTMGQHTGELFF. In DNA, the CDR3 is TGTGCCAGCACCATGGGACAGCACACCGGGGAGCTGTTTTTT.

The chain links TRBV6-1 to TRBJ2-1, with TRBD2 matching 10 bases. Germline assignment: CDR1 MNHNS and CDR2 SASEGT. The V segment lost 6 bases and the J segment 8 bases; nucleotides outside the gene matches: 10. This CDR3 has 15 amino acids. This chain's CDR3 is CASRTLLAGVYEQFF. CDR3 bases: TGTGCCAGCAGGACTTTGCTAGCGGGAGTTTATGAGCAGTTCTTC.

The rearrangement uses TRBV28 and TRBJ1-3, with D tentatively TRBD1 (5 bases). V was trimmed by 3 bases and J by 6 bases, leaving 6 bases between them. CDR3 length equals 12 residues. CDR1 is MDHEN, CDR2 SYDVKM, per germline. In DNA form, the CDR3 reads TGTGCCAGCAGTTTCAGGGAAAACACCATATATTTT. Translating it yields CASSFRENTIYF.

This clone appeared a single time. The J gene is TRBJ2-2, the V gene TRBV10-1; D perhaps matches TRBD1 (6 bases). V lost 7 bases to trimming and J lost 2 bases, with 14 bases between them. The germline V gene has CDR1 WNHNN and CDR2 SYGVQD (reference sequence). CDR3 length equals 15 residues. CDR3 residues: CASTNQGLNTGELFF. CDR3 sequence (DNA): TGCGCCAGCACCAACCAGGGGCTTAACACCGGGGAGCTGTTTTTT.

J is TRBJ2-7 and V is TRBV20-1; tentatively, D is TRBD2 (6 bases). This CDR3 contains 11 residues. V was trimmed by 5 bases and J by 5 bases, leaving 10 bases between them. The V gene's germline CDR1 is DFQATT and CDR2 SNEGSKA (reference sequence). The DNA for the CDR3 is TGCAGTGCTGACGCTAGCGACGAGCAGTACTTC. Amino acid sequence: CSADASDEQYF.

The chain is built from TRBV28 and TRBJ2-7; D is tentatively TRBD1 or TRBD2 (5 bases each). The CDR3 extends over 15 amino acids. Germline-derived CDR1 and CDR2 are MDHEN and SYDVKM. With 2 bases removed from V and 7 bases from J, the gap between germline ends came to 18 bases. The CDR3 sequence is CASSLGTPVDWEQYF. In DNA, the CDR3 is TGTGCCAGCAGTTTAGGGACGCCAGTGGATTGGGAGCAGTACTTC.

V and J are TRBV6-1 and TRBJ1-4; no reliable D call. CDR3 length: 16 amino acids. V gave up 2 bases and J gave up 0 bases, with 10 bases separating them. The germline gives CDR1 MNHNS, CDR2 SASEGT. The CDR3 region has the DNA TGTGCCAGCAGTGAACCTACTAGGCCAACTAATGAAAAACTGTTTTTT. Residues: CASSEPTRPTNEKLFF.